The next 16 T cell receptor beta chains were all read from a single sample in a study of T cell repertoires in cytomegalovirus infection. TCRdb used MiXCR to reprocess the reads, holding one entry per CDR3 protein. The sample gives roughly 640,000 distinct CDR3 sequences, 24% of which show up once; 6.5% to 10% is in the top ten. Sequenced sample: CD8+ T cells from PBMCs. These receptors came from a human donor in good health (CMV status not recorded). Some clones in this sample may be carry-over from other donors' samples.

In its sample, this clonotype was seen many times. The genes are TRBV7-9 and TRBJ2-7; the D gene is possibly TRBD2 (5 bases). The CDR3 covers 12 residues. Germline CDR1 SEHNR, CDR2 FQNEAQ (reference sequence). Trimming stripped 7 bases from V and 7 bases from J, with 14 bases between. DNA of the CDR3: TGTGCCAGCACCTTGGACTCGGGAGAGCAGTACTTC. Amino acids: CASTLDSGEQYF.

This clonotype has ten or more counts. The chain recombines TRBV7-9 with TRBJ2-5; 8 bases fit TRBD1. The length of the CDR3 is 15 residues. CDR1 is SEHNR and CDR2 is FQNEAQ in the germline V gene (reference sequence). Trimming removed 4 bases from V and 2 bases from J; junction bases left unmatched: 6. The CDR3 coding sequence is TGTGCCAGCAGCTCCCTTCGGACAGGGCAAGAGACCCAGTACTTC. Translating it yields CASSSLRTGQETQYF.

This clonotype was detected a few times. This chain uses TRBV2 with TRBJ2-7, with D maybe TRBD2 (6 bases). The CDR3 has 14 amino acids. Germline values: CDR1 SNHLY, CDR2 FYNNEI. V lost 1 base and J lost 4, with 11 bases in between. CDR3 coding DNA: TGTGCCAGCAGTGAAGTGGGGGGTCGGTACGAGCAGTACGTC. It translates to CASSEVGGRYEQYV.

This clonotype was observed a few times. The chain is built from TRBV29-1 and TRBJ1-3; perhaps TRBD1 as D (5 bases). The V gene's germline CDR1 is SQVTM and CDR2 ANQGSEA. This CDR3 has 19 residues. The germline V and J ends were trimmed by 0 bases and 0 bases, with 21 bases remaining between them. This CDR3 reads CSVEDLMGQGPISGNTIYF. The CDR3 DNA reads as TGCAGCGTTGAAGATCTTATGGGGCAGGGTCCTATCTCTGGAAACACCATATATTTT.

About this clonotype itself: This may be a read error: a much more frequent sequence differs by one nucleotide. V gene TRBV7-3 combines with J gene TRBJ2-1, with 8 bases identical to TRBD2. The CDR3 runs 15 residues. Unmatched junction bases numbered 15, after V lost 6 bases and J lost 11 bases. CDR1 and CDR2 from the germline V gene are SGHTA and FQGTGA. The CDR3 nucleotides are TGTGCCAGCAGATACGGGGGGGCCAGGTGGAATAAGCAGTTCTTC. Protein product: CASRYGGARWNKQFF.

This clonotype has a handful of counts. This sequence joins TRBV7-9 and TRBJ2-7; the match to TRBD2 covers 7 bases. V trimming: 11 bases; J trimming: 7 bases; junction bases outside the gene matches: 11. This CDR3 has 12 amino acids. The germline V gene encodes CDR1 SEHNR and CDR2 FQNEAQ (reference sequence). The CDR3: CASGGSWGEQYF. The CDR3 region has the DNA TGTGCCTCCGGGGGGTCTTGGGGGGAGCAGTACTTC.

This clonotype was seen many times. V gene TRBV7-9 combines with J gene TRBJ2-1; no firm D call. The length of the CDR3 is 13 residues. V was shortened by 1 base and J by 8 bases, with 9 bases between the two germline ends. Germline V gives CDR1 SEHNR, CDR2 FQNEAQ (reference sequence). This CDR3 reads CASSLVLRDEQFF. In nucleotides, the CDR3 is TGTGCCAGCAGCTTAGTACTTCGGGATGAGCAGTTCTTC.

This clonotype was counted a few times. The gene calls are TRBV29-1 and TRBJ2-5; D unresolved. The CDR3 has 12 amino acids. The germline gives CDR1 SQVTM, CDR2 ANQGSEA. The V end lost 4 bases, the J end lost 1 base, and 7 bases lay between the germline ends. This chain's CDR3 is CSVVGVQETQYF. The CDR3 region has the DNA TGCAGCGTTGTTGGAGTCCAAGAGACCCAGTACTTC.

This clonotype was seen a few times. The chain uses TRBV29-1 and TRBJ2-1; 7 nucleotides match TRBD1. V gave up 6 bases and J gave up 7 bases; unmatched junction bases: 3. The CDR3 runs 11 residues. CDR1 and CDR2 (germline): SQVTM, ANQGSEA. CDR3 sequence (DNA): TGCAGCGTGATACAGGGGAATGAGCAGTTCTTC. It yields the protein CSVIQGNEQFF.

A note on this clonotype: A junction boundary mismatches the germline segment, possibly from a read error. The V gene is TRBV5-1, the J gene TRBJ2-6; 9 positions agree with TRBD2. The CDR3 sequence is 16 residues long. CDR1 is SGHRS, CDR2 YFSETQ, per germline. The DNA of the CDR3 is TGCGCCAGCAGCCGGGCCACAGGCGGGGGGGGCAACGTCCTGACTTTC. Translating it yields CASSRATGGGGNVLTF.

Turning to this clonotype: A much larger clonotype is one base distant, so this may be a read error. V usage is TRBV28 and J usage is TRBJ1-4; D ambiguous. Germline V gives CDR1 MDHEN, CDR2 SYDVKM. This CDR3 has 15 residues. In DNA form, the CDR3 reads TGTGCCGGCAGTTCCAGGCCTGCAACTAATGAAAAACTGTTTTTT. Protein sequence: CAGSSRPATNEKLFF. Combining the CDR3 with reference TRBV28 and TRBJ1-4 gives the whole variable domain DVKVTQSSRYLVKRTGEKVFLECVQDMDHENMFWYRQDPGLGLRLIYFSYDVKMKEKGDIPEGYSVSREKKERFSLILESASTNQTSMYLCAGSSRPATNEKLFFGSGTQLSVL.

The rearrangement uses TRBV28 and TRBJ2-1; 7 bases are a match to TRBD2. The CDR3 loop spans 14 amino acids. J was trimmed by 6 bases and V by 7 bases; bases with no gene match: 9. Germline CDR1 reads MDHEN; CDR2 reads SYDVKM. CDR3 sequence: CASTTWGGVNEQFF. The CDR3 DNA sequence: TGTGCCAGCACTACATGGGGAGGGGTCAATGAGCAGTTCTTC. Full variable domain (remainder filled in from reference TRBV28 and TRBJ2-1): DVKVTQSSRYLVKRTGEKVFLECVQDMDHENMFWYRQDPGLGLRLIYFSYDVKMKEKGDIPEGYSVSREKKERFSLILESASTNQTSMYLCASTTWGGVNEQFFGPGTRLTVL.

The J gene is TRBJ2-2, the V gene TRBV28; possible D gene TRBD1, 5 bases. V was clipped by 6 bases and J by 4 bases, with 18 bases between them. The germline CDR1 and CDR2 sequences are MDHEN and SYDVKM. The CDR3 runs to 16 residues. The CDR3 nucleotides read TGTGCCAGCAGAAGCCTAGGGGAAGGGCCCACCGGGGAGCTGTTTTTT. It encodes CASRSLGEGPTGELFF. Full variable domain (rest looked up from reference TRBV28 and TRBJ2-2): DVKVTQSSRYLVKRTGEKVFLECVQDMDHENMFWYRQDPGLGLRLIYFSYDVKMKEKGDIPEGYSVSREKKERFSLILESASTNQTSMYLCASRSLGEGPTGELFFGEGSRLTVL.

This clonotype showed up just a few times. The chain couples TRBV29-1 to TRBJ1-2; perhaps TRBD1 as D (6 bases). Germline CDR1 reads SQVTM; CDR2 reads ANQGSEA. The CDR3 sequence is 12 residues long. V was clipped by 6 bases and J by 4 bases, with 12 bases between them. The CDR3: CSVGDTGYGYTF. CDR3 nucleotides: TGCAGCGTAGGGGACACCGGCTATGGCTACACCTTC.

This chain links TRBV14 with TRBJ2-7, with D tentatively TRBD1 or TRBD2 (5 bases each). Germline CDR1 reads SGHDN; CDR2 reads FVKESK. V lost 4 bases to trimming and J lost 3 bases, with 13 bases between them. The CDR3 extends over 14 amino acids. In DNA form, the CDR3 reads TGTGCCAGCAGCCTCTGGGGGAACTTCTACGAGCAGTACTTC. Translating gives CASSLWGNFYEQYF.

This clonotype came up a few times. The chain carries TRBV19 and TRBJ2-3; 8 bases line up with TRBD1. J was trimmed by 5 bases and V by 6 bases; bases with no gene match: 13. This CDR3 is 16 amino acids long. Looked up from germline, CDR1 is LNHDA and CDR2 is SQIVND (reference sequence). The CDR3 bases are TGTGCCAGTAGGGAGGGGTGGGCAGGGGGCGAAGATACGCAGTATTTT. As protein: CASREGWAGGEDTQYF.